This T cell receptor (beta chain) was profiled in a study of T cell repertoires in ileal Crohn's disease. Background on the study: About 36% were active smokers at surgery; median disease duration was nearly eight years. About half of patients got postoperative therapy: 11 thiopurines, roughly 19 anti-TNF. Study-level results: Active smokers at surgery had more clonal expansions than non-smokers.

The trim removed 6 bases at V and 5 bases at J, leaving 13 bases unmatched. This CDR3 comprises 14 residues. CDR1 is GTSNPN and CDR2 is SVGIG in the germline V gene (reference sequence). The data were produced by immunoSEQ multiplex PCR, yet TCRdb's version contains in-frame clones alone and is incomplete. Of roughly 14,000 clones listed, roughly 78% are singletons. Concerning this clone itself: The antigen remains unidentified.

The source material was ileal tissue. This TCR came from an adult with Crohn's disease. The rearrangement links TRBV30 to TRBJ2-7; 7 bases line up with TRBD1. DNA of the CDR3: TGTGCCTGCTCACCGTACAGGGGTATGGACGAGCAGTACTTC. This sequence encodes CACSPYRGMDEQYF.